The sample holds a few counts of the clone carrying this TCR beta chain. Its specificity is not known. The CDR3 length is 16 residues. Trimming shortened V by 1 base and J by 1 base, and 12 bases separated the two germline ends. Per germline, CDR1 SGHVS and CDR2 FQNEAQ. Scientists ran DNA taken from cultured CD4+ T cells through the Oncomine TCR Beta short-read assay for sequencing. Genomic DNA from cultured CD4+ T cells was extracted. Using its own MiXCR run on the PCR reads, TCRdb lists one record per CDR3 protein. The sample comprises about 11,000 distinct CDR3 sequences, about 34% of which are singletons, and about 15% rests with the top ten. The data are from a study of vaccination and CD4 T cells after COVID-19. Study in general: The stimulating agents, overlapping spike peptides, came from SARS-CoV-2, HCoV-NL63, HCoV-OC43 and HCoV-229E.

Treatment here: approximately 9-day PBMC culture with coronavirus spike peptide pools or control peptides (ViraFEST assay). During the years 2011-2018, before the COVID-19 pandemic, the unexposed donor's CD4+ T cells were collected. If enough cells were available, CD4+ T cells from unexposed donors were probed with SARS-CoV-2 S/N and four cold-coronavirus spikes. Input material: CD4+ T cells from blood, cultured in vitro. The sequence derives from a human donor in good health. V gene TRBV7-8 combines with J gene TRBJ2-3; no definite D call. CDR3 sequence: CASSLVSAVGTDTQYF. The CDR3 DNA follows: TGTGCCAGCAGCTTAGTTTCAGCAGTCGGCACAGATACGCAGTATTTT.